This record concerns one TCR beta chain sequence. Its specificity is unknown. The cDNA had a unique molecular identifier and a template-switch universal primer site. A single record per CDR3 protein comes from TCRdb applying MiXCR to the 5' RACE reads. This sample yields fewer than 450,000 distinct CDR3 sequences, of which 9% to 10% are seen a single time; approximately 9.3% belongs to the top ten. The donors were all healthy and Caucasian. This record belongs to a study of identical twins. Notes on the study in general: Abundant beta clonotypes from cord blood bore fewer insertions; memory repertoires lacked this pattern. Researchers caution that invariant MAIT and iNKT cells could partly confound zero-insertion analyses.

Germline V gene data show CDR1 as LNHDA and CDR2 as SQIVND (reference sequence). Unmatched junction bases numbered 10, after V lost 7 bases and J lost 4 bases. CDR3 size: 16 residues. The chain has TRBV19 and TRBJ1-5; 10 positions match TRBD1. This receptor was obtained from a woman aged 50 to 65 in good health. Sequencing input: naive T cells sorted from blood. CDR3 in DNA: TGTGCCAGTATTCCCCCGGGACAGGGGTTGAATCAGCCCCAGCATTTT. Protein: CASIPPGQGLNQPQHF.